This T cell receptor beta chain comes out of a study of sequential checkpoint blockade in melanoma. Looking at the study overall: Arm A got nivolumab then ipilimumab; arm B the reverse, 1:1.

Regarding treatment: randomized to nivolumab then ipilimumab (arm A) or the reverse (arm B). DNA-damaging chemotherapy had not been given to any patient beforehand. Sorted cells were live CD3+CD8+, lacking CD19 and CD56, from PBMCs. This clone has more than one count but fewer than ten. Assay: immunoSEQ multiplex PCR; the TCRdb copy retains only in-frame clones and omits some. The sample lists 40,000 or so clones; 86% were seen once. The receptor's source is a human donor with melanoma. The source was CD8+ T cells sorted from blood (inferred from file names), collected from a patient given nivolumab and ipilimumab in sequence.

CDR3 coding DNA: TGTGCCAGTAGTATAGGCGGGAGTATTGGCAAAAACATTCAGTACTTC. It codes for CASSIGGSIGKNIQYF. The chain links TRBV19 to TRBJ2-4, with TRBD2 identical over 7 bases. Germline V gene lookup returns CDR1 LNHDA and CDR2 SQIVND (reference sequence). Trimming removed 1 base from V and 3 bases from J; junction bases left unmatched: 6. The CDR3 has 16 residues.